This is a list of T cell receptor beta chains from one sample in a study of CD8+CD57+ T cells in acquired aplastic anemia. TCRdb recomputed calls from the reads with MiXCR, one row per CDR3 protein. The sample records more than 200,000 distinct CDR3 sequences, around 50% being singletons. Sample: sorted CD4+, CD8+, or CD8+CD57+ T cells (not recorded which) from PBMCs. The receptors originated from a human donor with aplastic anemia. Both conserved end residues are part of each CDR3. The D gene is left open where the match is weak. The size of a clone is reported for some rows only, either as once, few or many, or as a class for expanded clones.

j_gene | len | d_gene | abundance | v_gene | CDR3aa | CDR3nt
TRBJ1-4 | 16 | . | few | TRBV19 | CASSPSGTPTNEKLFF | TGTGCCAGTAGTCCGAGTGGTACCCCAACTAATGAAAAACTGTTTTTT
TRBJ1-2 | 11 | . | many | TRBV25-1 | CASSFGVGYTF | TGTGCCAGCAGTTTCGGGGTTGGCTACACCTTC
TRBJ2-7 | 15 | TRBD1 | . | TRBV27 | CASSLGGQGASEQYF | TGTGCCAGCAGTTTAGGGGGGCAGGGGGCTAGCGAGCAGTACTTC
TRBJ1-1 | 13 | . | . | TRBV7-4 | CASSKPGNSEAFF | TGTGCCAGCAGCAAGCCAGGGAACTCTGAAGCTTTCTTT
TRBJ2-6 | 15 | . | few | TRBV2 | CASSSDSSGANVLTF | TGTGCCAGCAGTTCCGACAGCTCTGGGGCCAACGTCCTGACTTTC
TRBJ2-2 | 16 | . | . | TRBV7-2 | CASSLDRDANTGELFF | TGTGCCAGCAGCTTAGACAGGGACGCGAACACCGGGGAGCTGTTTTTT
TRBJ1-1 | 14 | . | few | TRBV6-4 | CASRPAGGNTEAFF | TGTGCCAGCCGGCCCGCCGGGGGGAACACTGAAGCTTTCTTT
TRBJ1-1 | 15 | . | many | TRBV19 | CASRSIGGLNTEAFF | TGTGCCAGTAGATCCATAGGGGGTTTGAACACTGAAGCTTTCTTT
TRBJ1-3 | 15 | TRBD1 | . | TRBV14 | CASSQAGTGANTIYF | TGTGCCAGCAGCCAAGCCGGGACAGGGGCAAACACCATATATTTT
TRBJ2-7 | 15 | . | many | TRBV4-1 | CASSSLWRGGYEQYF | TGCGCCAGCAGCTCCCTTTGGAGGGGGGGCTACGAGCAGTACTTC
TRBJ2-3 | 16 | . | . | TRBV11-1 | CASSLDTSVWADTQYF | TGTGCCAGCAGCTTAGACACCTCTGTCTGGGCAGATACGCAGTATTTT
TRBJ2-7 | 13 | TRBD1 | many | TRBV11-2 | CASSATGGHEQYF | TGTGCCAGCAGCGCGACAGGGGGCCACGAGCAGTACTTC
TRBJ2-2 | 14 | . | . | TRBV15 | CATSPGQNTGELFF | TGTGCCACCAGCCCGGGACAGAACACCGGGGAGCTGTTTTTT
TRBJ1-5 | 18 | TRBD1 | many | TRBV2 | CASKRQGTGDRGNQPQHF | TGTGCCAGCAAGCGCCAGGGGACAGGGGATCGGGGCAATCAGCCCCAGCATTTT
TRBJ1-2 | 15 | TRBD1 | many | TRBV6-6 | CASSFLTGTSTGYTF | TGTGCCAGCAGCTTCCTGACAGGGACGTCTACTGGCTACACCTTC
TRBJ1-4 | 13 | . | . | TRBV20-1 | CSARGGRGEKLFF | TGCAGTGCTAGAGGGGGGCGGGGTGAAAAACTGTTTTTT
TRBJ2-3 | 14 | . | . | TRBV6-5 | CASSYRGTERTQYF | TGTGCCAGCAGTTACCGCGGGACAGAGCGTACGCAGTATTTT
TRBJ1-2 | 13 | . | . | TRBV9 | CASSSSDNYGYTF | TGTGCCAGCAGCTCCTCAGACAACTATGGCTACACCTTC
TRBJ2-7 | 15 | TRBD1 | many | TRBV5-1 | CASSLAPDRGYEQYF | TGCGCCAGCAGCTTGGCTCCGGACAGGGGTTACGAGCAGTACTTC
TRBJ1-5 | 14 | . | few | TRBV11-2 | CASSARDTDQPQHF | TGTGCCAGCAGCGCCCGGGACACCGATCAGCCCCAGCATTTT
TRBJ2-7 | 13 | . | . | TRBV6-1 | CASRAGAGSEQYF | TGTGCCAGCAGAGCCGGGGCAGGGTCCGAGCAGTACTTC
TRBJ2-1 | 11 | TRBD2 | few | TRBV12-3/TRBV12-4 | CASSFGGWKFF | TGTGCCAGCAGTTTCGGGGGGTGGAAGTTCTTC
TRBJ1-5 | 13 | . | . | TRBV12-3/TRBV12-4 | CASSVQGEQPQHF | TGTGCCAGCAGTGTACAGGGAGAGCAGCCCCAGCATTTT
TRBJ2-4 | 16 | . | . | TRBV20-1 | CSASSAENSGKNIQYF | TGCAGTGCTAGTTCCGCAGAGAACTCTGGAAAAAACATTCAGTACTTC
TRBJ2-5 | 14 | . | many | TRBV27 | CASSLPGQGKTQYF | TGTGCCAGCAGTTTACCGGGGCAAGGGAAGACCCAGTACTTC
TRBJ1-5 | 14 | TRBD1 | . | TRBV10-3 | CAISRQGRDQPQHF | TGTGCCATCAGCAGACAGGGGAGGGATCAGCCCCAGCATTTT
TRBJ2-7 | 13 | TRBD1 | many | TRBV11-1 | CASTPGQGYEQYF | TGTGCCAGCACCCCGGGACAGGGCTACGAGCAGTACTTC
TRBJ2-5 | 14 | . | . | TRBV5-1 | CASSLGGDQETQYF | TGCGCCAGCAGCTTGGGAGGGGACCAAGAGACCCAGTACTTC
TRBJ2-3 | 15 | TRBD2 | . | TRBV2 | CASSDASGGRDTQYF | TGTGCCAGCAGTGACGCTAGCGGGGGAAGGGATACGCAGTATTTT
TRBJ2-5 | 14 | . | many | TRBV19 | CASSITAGGKTQYF | TGTGCCAGTAGTATAACCGCTGGGGGAAAGACCCAGTACTTC
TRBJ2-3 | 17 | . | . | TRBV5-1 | CASSLEVFVGFGDTQYF | TGCGCCAGCAGCTTGGAAGTGTTCGTGGGTTTCGGGGATACGCAGTATTTT
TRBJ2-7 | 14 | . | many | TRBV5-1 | CASSFEGEGVEQYF | TGCGCCAGCAGCTTCGAGGGGGAGGGGGTCGAGCAGTACTTC
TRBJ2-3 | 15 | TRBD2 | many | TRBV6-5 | CASSSGGRDGDTQYF | TGTGCCAGCAGTTCCGGGGGGAGGGACGGGGATACGCAGTATTTT
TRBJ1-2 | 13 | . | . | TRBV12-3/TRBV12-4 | CASSRSLGYGYTF | TGTGCCAGCAGCCGTTCGCTGGGGTATGGCTACACCTTC
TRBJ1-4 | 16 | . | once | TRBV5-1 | CASSLAGVGASEKLFF | TGCGCCAGCAGCTTGGCAGGGGTCGGGGCAAGCGAAAAACTGTTTTTT
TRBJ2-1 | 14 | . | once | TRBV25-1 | CASSEWGNYNEQFF | TGTGCCAGCAGTGAATGGGGGAATTACAATGAGCAGTTCTTC
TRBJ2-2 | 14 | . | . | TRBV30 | CARNAQINTGELFF | TGTGCCCGGAATGCACAGATAAACACCGGGGAGCTGTTTTTT
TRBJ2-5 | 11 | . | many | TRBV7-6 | CASISSKGLDF | TGTGCCAGCATATCTTCCAAGGGGCTAGACTTC
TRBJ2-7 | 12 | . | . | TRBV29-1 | CSGGLLGYERYF | TGCAGCGGAGGTCTATTGGGCTACGAGCGGTACTTC
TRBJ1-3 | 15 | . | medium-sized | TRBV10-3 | CAISERGSSGNTIYF | TGTGCCATCAGTGAGAGGGGTTCCTCTGGAAACACCATATATTTT
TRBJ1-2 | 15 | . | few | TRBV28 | CASSPKRLQSGSYTF | TGTGCCAGCAGCCCAAAGAGGCTCCAATCGGGGAGCTACACCTTC
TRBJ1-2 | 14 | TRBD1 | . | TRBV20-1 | CSARGQGENYGYTF | TGCAGTGCTAGAGGACAGGGAGAGAACTATGGCTACACCTTC
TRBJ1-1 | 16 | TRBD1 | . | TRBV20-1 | CSARNPGQGGNTEAFF | TGCAGTGCTAGAAACCCGGGACAGGGGGGAAACACTGAAGCTTTCTTT
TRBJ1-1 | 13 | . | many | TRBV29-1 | CSVEDIGDTEAFF | TGCAGCGTTGAAGATATAGGGGACACTGAAGCTTTCTTT
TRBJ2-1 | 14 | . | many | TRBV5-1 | CASSLGGGPYEQFF | TGCGCCAGCAGCTTGGGTGGGGGGCCGTATGAGCAGTTCTTC